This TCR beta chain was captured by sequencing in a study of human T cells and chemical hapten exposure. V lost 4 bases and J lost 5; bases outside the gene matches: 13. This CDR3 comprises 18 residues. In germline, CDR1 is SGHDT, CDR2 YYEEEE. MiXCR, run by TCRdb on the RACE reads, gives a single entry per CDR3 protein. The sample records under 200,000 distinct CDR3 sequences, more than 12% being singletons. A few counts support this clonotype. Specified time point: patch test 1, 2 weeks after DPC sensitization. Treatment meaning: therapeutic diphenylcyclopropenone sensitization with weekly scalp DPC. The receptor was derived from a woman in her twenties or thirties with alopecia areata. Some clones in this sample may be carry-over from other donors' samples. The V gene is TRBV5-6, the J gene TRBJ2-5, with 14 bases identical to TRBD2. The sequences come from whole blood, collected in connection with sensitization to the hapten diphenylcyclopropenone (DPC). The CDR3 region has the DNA TGTGCCAGCAGCCGCCCGGGACTAGCGGGAGCGGGGGCGGAGACCCAGTACTTC. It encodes CASSRPGLAGAGAETQYF.